One and the same sample provided the 17 T cell receptor beta chains below, sequenced in a study of Graves' ophthalmopathy and Graves' hyperthyroidism. Researchers took RNA transcripts and amplified TCR beta CDR3 regions from them. HTBI-primed RT-PCR formed the first round, and a multiplex PCR formed the second. Via MiXCR, TCRdb re-called the multiplex PCR reads, giving one row per CDR3 protein. The table records about 400,000 distinct CDR3 sequences, more than 20% of them present only once. Sequencing was performed on peripheral blood. All receptors derive from a woman younger than 30 with stable Graves' hyperthyroidism.

This clonotype was seen at least ten times. The V and J genes are TRBV30 and TRBJ2-5, with D tentatively TRBD2 (5 bases). V was pared by 4 bases and J by 5 bases, with 14 bases between. CDR3 length equals 13 residues. Germline assignment: CDR1 GTSNPN and CDR2 SVGIG (reference sequence). The CDR3 loop is CAWTLARAETQYF. CDR3 coding DNA: TGTGCCTGGACCCTAGCCCGGGCCGAGACCCAGTACTTC.

This clonotype was observed many times. This chain joins TRBV10-2 and TRBJ2-2; no firm D call. This CDR3 has 13 amino acids. Per germline, CDR1 WSHSY and CDR2 SAAADI. V was shortened by 2 bases and J by 5 bases, with 6 bases between the two germline ends. The CDR3 DNA reads as TGCGCCAGCAGTGAGATATGGACCGGGGAGCTGTTTTTT. It is translated as CASSEIWTGELFF.

This chain connects TRBV20-1 to TRBJ2-1, with 11 nucleotides matching TRBD2. CDR1 is DFQATT, CDR2 SNEGSKA, per germline (reference sequence). The CDR3 spans 14 residues. J gave up 10 bases and V 6 bases, and 11 bases lay outside the gene matches. The CDR3 DNA follows: TGCAGTGCGCGAACTAGCGGGAGTCTCCGGGAGCAGTTCTTC. Its translation is CSARTSGSLREQFF.

This clonotype was seen just once. A much larger clonotype is one base distant, so this may be a read error. V is TRBV6-1 and J is TRBJ1-5; D not resolved. Germline lookup yields CDR1 MNHNS and CDR2 SASEGT. The CDR3 is 13 amino acids. CDR3 in DNA: TGTGCCTCTACACCCTATAGCAATCAGCCCCAGCCTTTT. Translation: CASTPYSNQPQPF.

J is TRBJ2-7 and V is TRBV28; D is unclear. V lost 6 bases and J 4 bases, leaving 13 bases between the germline ends. The germline gives CDR1 MDHEN, CDR2 SYDVKM. This CDR3 has 13 residues. The CDR3 spells CASSYGSVYEQYF. DNA of the CDR3: TGTGCCAGCAGCTACGGGTCCGTTTACGAGCAGTACTTC.

This clonotype was observed a few times. The chain links TRBV6-2 or TRBV6-3 to TRBJ2-7; 8 bases fit TRBD1. The V gene's germline CDR1 is MNHEY and CDR2 SVGEGT. V lost 7 bases, J lost 4 bases, and 3 bases stayed unmatched. This CDR3 contains 12 residues. CDR3: CASKTGGYEQYF. Here the CDR3 DNA reads TGTGCCAGCAAAACAGGGGGTTACGAGCAGTACTTC.

This chain connects TRBV18 to TRBJ2-7, with no clear D. V was clipped by 3 bases and J by 0 bases, with 9 bases between them. Germline V gene data show CDR1 as KGHSH and CDR2 as LQKENI. The CDR3 has 14 amino acids. CDR3 in amino acids: CASSPQTVSYEQYF. The DNA of the CDR3 is TGTGCCAGCTCACCGCAGACTGTCTCCTACGAGCAGTACTTC.

This clonotype was found many times. The chain uses TRBV6-5 and TRBJ1-1; no definite D call. V was pared by 2 bases and J by 1 base, with 8 bases between. Germline-derived CDR1 and CDR2 are MNHEY and SVGAGI. CDR3 length: 14 amino acids. DNA for the CDR3: TGTGCCAGCAGTTACCGGGCAGGGAACACTGAAGCTTTCTTT. Translation gives CASSYRAGNTEAFF.

The chain has TRBV28 and TRBJ2-7, with 8 bases that match TRBD2. The CDR3 runs to 17 residues. Germline V gene lookup returns CDR1 MDHEN and CDR2 SYDVKM. J gave up 4 bases and V 2 bases, and 13 bases lay outside the gene matches. The CDR3 protein is CASSLGAGGPSPYEQYF. In nucleotides, the CDR3 is TGTGCCAGCAGTTTAGGGGCGGGGGGCCCCTCTCCATACGAGCAGTACTTC.

Many counts were recorded for this clonotype. V usage is TRBV6-5 and J usage is TRBJ1-2, with 7 bases fitting TRBD1. V was clipped by 0 bases and J by 4 bases; unmatched bases: 2. Germline CDR1 and CDR2: MNHEY and SVGAGI. This CDR3 is built from 14 residues. The CDR3 DNA sequence: TGTGCCAGCAGTTACTCCAGGGGGTTCTATGGCTACACCTTC. Encoded protein: CASSYSRGFYGYTF.

This clonotype was seen at least ten times. The V call is TRBV20-1, the J call TRBJ2-4, with D unresolved. V shed 2 bases and J shed 5 bases, with 10 bases lying between them. This CDR3 comprises 13 residues. Germline CDR1 reads DFQATT; CDR2 reads SNEGSKA (reference sequence). The CDR3 region has the DNA TGCAGTGCTAGAAGAAGAACAGAAAACATTCAGTACTTC. Amino acid sequence: CSARRRTENIQYF.

This clonotype has a count of ten or more. The genes are TRBV7-2 and TRBJ2-7, with D maybe TRBD2 (6 bases). The CDR3 spans 14 residues. Trimming left V 1 base short and J 6 bases short, with 13 bases between. Germline V gene sequence: CDR1 SGHTA, CDR2 FQGNSA. As DNA, the CDR3 is TGTGCCAGCAGCTTAGTGCCCCTAGCGCCCGAGCAGTACTTC. It is translated as CASSLVPLAPEQYF.

In its sample, this clonotype was seen many times. The V call is TRBV27, the J call TRBJ2-7; a possible D gene is TRBD2 (5 bases). Between the trimmed V and J ends, which lost 4 bases and 6 bases, there was a span of 16 bases. Germline CDR1 MNHEY, CDR2 SMNVEV (reference sequence). This CDR3 is built from 14 residues. This CDR3 is CASSSQRTLSEQYF. Here the CDR3 DNA reads TGTGCCAGCAGTTCTCAGCGGACCCTCTCCGAGCAGTACTTC.

Ten or more counts support this clonotype. The CDR3 nucleotides read TGCAGTGCTAGAGATGCGGGACAGGGTTTGGATCAGCCCCAGCATTTT. It encodes CSARDAGQGLDQPQHF. The chain is built from TRBV20-1 and TRBJ1-5; 9 positions match TRBD1. The CDR3 runs 16 residues. V lost 0 bases, J lost 5 bases, and 8 bases stayed unmatched. The germline CDR1 and CDR2 sequences are DFQATT and SNEGSKA (reference sequence).

This clonotype was detected many times. The chain is built from TRBV2 and TRBJ2-4; possibly TRBD1 or TRBD2 for D (5 bases each). Trimming shortened V by 6 bases and J by 0 bases, and 12 bases separated the two germline ends. CDR1 SNHLY and CDR2 FYNNEI come from the germline V gene. The CDR3 contains 15 residues. For the CDR3, the DNA is TGTGCCAGCAGCCGACGGGACCTAGCCAAAAACATTCAGTACTTC. Translating it yields CASSRRDLAKNIQYF.

This clonotype was counted many times. One junction end disagrees with the germline gene, perhaps due to a read error. The chain couples TRBV15 to TRBJ2-2; D gene uncertain. The CDR3 loop spans 14 amino acids. Germline V CDR1 and CDR2: LNHNV, YYDKDF (reference sequence). CDR3 sequence (DNA): TGTGCCACCACCAGAGACCGAGGCACCGGGGAGCTGTTTTTT. It translates to CATTRDRGTGELFF.

Ten or more counts support this clonotype. The gene calls are TRBV28 and TRBJ2-6; TRBD2 is a possible D gene (5 bases). The CDR3 sequence is 13 residues long. Germline CDR1 MDHEN, CDR2 SYDVKM. In nucleotides, the CDR3 is TGTGCGGGCGGGTTCTCTGGGGCCAACGTCCTGACTTTC. Amino acids: CAGGFSGANVLTF.